This is a list of T cell receptor beta chains from one sample in a study of T cells after yellow fever vaccination. TCRdb independently ran MiXCR on the 5' RACE reads; one entry per CDR3 protein. The sample records roughly 320,000 distinct CDR3 sequences, over 8.5% being singletons. Sequenced here: CD4+ T cells sorted from PBMCs, sampled 45 days after the yellow fever booster vaccination. Receptor source: a man between 18 and 29 years old who received the YFV17D yellow fever vaccine. The CDR3 runs from the conserved cysteine through the conserved F or W. The D gene is left open where the match is weak. A row's size may be missing; if present it is once, few, many or a size class.

many,TRBV5-1,TRBJ1-6,TRBD1,CASSLTGGDSPLHF,TGCGCCAGCAGCTTGACAGGGGGAGATTCACCCCTCCACTTT
.,TRBV15,TRBJ2-1,.,CATSRGDVGTKQFF,TGTGCCACCAGCAGAGGGGACGTAGGGACAAAGCAGTTCTTC
many,TRBV12-3/TRBV12-4,TRBJ1-1,.,CASSLPYTEAFF,TGTGCCAGCAGTTTACCCTACACTGAAGCTTTCTTT
.,TRBV9,TRBJ2-2,.,CASSVAFRSLNTGELFF,TGTGCCAGCAGCGTGGCCTTCCGAAGCTTGAACACCGGGGAGCTGTTTTTT
few,TRBV10-3,TRBJ2-3,TRBD2,CATRLAESTDTQYF,TGTGCCACCCGCCTAGCGGAGAGCACAGATACGCAGTATTTT
.,TRBV20-1,TRBJ2-3,.,CSANGDGDTQYF,TGCAGTGCCAATGGGGACGGCGATACGCAGTATTTT
few,TRBV7-9,TRBJ2-2,.,CASSSHHIRARGNTGELFF,TGTGCCAGCAGCTCCCATCACATCCGCGCCAGGGGCAACACCGGGGAGCTGTTTTTT
few,TRBV2,TRBJ2-7,TRBD2,CASLLASGGTYEQYF,TGTGCCAGCTTACTTGCTAGCGGGGGAACCTACGAGCAGTACTTC
.,TRBV6-5,TRBJ2-5,.,CASSSYGKQETQYF,TGTGCCAGCAGTAGCTATGGAAAGCAAGAGACCCAGTACTTC
few,TRBV20-1,TRBJ2-5,.,CSARLGANYQETQYF,TGCAGTGCTAGACTCGGGGCTAATTACCAAGAGACCCAGTACTTC
few,TRBV2,TRBJ1-1,TRBD1,CASIVRTGFTEAFF,TGTGCCAGCATAGTCCGGACAGGGTTCACTGAAGCTTTCTTT
many,TRBV5-1,TRBJ2-3,.,CASSFPGDDTQYF,TGCGCCAGCAGCTTCCCGGGGGATGATACGCAGTATTTT
few,TRBV7-2,TRBJ2-5,TRBD2,CASSSASGGPLQYF,TGTGCCAGCAGCTCGGCTAGCGGGGGCCCGCTACAGTACTTC
many,TRBV4-3,TRBJ2-3,TRBD2,CASSQERNLAGGYTQYF,TGCGCCAGCAGCCAAGAAAGAAATCTAGCGGGGGGTTATACGCAGTATTTT
many,TRBV7-3,TRBJ2-3,.,CASSLDGGAQYF,TGTGCCAGCAGCTTAGATGGGGGCGCGCAGTATTTT
few,TRBV5-1,TRBJ1-2,.,CASSFGNTPGGYTF,TGCGCCAGCAGCTTCGGGAATACTCCAGGGGGCTACACCTTC
few,TRBV11-2,TRBJ1-3,.,CASSLAGSLIYF,TGTGCCAGCAGCTTAGCAGGGAGCCTTATATATTTT
few,TRBV20-1,TRBJ2-1,TRBD2,CSATRTSGYNEQFF,TGCAGTGCTACTAGGACTAGCGGATACAATGAGCAGTTCTTC
few,TRBV7-2,TRBJ2-1,TRBD1,CASSPGGRNNEQFF,TGTGCCAGCAGCCCAGGGGGCAGAAACAATGAGCAGTTCTTC
.,TRBV5-4,TRBJ1-1,.,CASSRSGVEAEAFF,TGTGCCAGCAGCCGGAGCGGGGTGGAGGCTGAAGCTTTCTTT
.,TRBV20-1,TRBJ2-1,TRBD1,CSANRGQYYNEQFF,TGCAGTGCTAACAGGGGGCAGTACTACAATGAGCAGTTCTTC
many,TRBV12-3/TRBV12-4,TRBJ2-5,TRBD1,CASSPQGARETQYF,TGTGCCAGCAGTCCACAGGGGGCGCGGGAGACCCAGTACTTC
few,TRBV20-1,TRBJ1-3,.,CSAPRGRPLSGNTIYF,TGCAGTGCCCCCAGGGGCAGGCCGCTCTCTGGAAACACCATATATTTT
many,TRBV23-1,TRBJ1-5,.,CASRPGVPGHSNQPQHF,TGCGCCAGCAGACCCGGGGTTCCCGGGCATAGCAATCAGCCCCAGCATTTT
many,TRBV5-1,TRBJ2-3,TRBD2,CASSLESGGADTQYF,TGCGCCAGCAGCTTGGAGTCGGGGGGAGCAGATACGCAGTATTTT
.,TRBV10-3,TRBJ2-1,.,CAIAQGSYNEQFF,TGTGCCATCGCGCAGGGGAGCTACAATGAGCAGTTCTTC
.,TRBV27,TRBJ2-3,.,CATSGTRARGQYF,TGTGCCACTTCCGGGACCCGCGCGAGGGGGCAGTATTTT
.,TRBV20-1,TRBJ2-5,.,CSADHSADGRETQYF,TGCAGTGCTGATCACTCAGCGGACGGGCGGGAGACCCAGTACTTC
.,TRBV5-1,TRBJ2-2,TRBD1,CASSMGARQGSTGELFF,TGCGCCAGCAGCATGGGGGCTAGACAGGGATCCACCGGGGAGCTGTTTTTT
few,TRBV7-9,TRBJ1-1,.,CASSNPWGTEAFF,TGTGCCAGCAGCAACCCGTGGGGCACTGAAGCTTTCTTT
few,TRBV4-1,TRBJ2-7,.,CASSQGRGPVSYEQYF,TGCGCCAGCAGCCAAGGTCGGGGGCCAGTTTCCTACGAGCAGTACTTC
.,TRBV4-2,TRBJ2-3,TRBD2,CASSQDTRGGRTDTQYF,TGTGCCAGCAGCCAAGATACGCGGGGGGGACGCACAGATACGCAGTATTTT
.,TRBV14,TRBJ2-6,.,CASSQGVRGANVLTF,TGTGCCAGCAGTCAAGGGGTTCGTGGGGCCAACGTCCTGACTTTC